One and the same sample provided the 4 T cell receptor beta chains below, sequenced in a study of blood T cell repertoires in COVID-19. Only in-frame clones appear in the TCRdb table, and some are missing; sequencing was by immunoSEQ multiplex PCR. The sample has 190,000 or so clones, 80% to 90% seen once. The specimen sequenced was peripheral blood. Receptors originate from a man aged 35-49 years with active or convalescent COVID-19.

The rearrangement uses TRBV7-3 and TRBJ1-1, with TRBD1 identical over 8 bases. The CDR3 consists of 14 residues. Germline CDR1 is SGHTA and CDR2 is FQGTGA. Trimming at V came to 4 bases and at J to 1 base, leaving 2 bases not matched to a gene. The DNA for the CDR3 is TGTGCCAGCAGCTCCGGGACAGGGAACACTGAAGCTTTCTTT. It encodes CASSSGTGNTEAFF.

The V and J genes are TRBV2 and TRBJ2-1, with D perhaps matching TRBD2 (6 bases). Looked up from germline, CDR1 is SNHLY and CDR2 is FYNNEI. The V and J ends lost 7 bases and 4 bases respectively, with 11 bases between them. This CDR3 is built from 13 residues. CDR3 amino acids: CASIGDLYNEQFF. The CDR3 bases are TGTGCCAGCATAGGGGACTTATACAATGAGCAGTTCTTC.

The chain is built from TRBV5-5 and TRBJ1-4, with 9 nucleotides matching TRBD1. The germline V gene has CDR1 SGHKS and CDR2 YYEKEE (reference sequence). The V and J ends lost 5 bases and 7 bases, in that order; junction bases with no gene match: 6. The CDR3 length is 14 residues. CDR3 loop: CASSFGTGFEKLFF. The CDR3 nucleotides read TGTGCCAGCAGTTTCGGGACAGGGTTTGAAAAACTGTTTTTT. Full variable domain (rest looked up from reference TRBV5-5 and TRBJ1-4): DAGVTQSPTHLIKTRGQQVTLRCSPISGHKSVSWYQQVLGQGPQFIFQYYEKEERGRGNFPDRFSARQFPNYSSELNVNALLLGDSALYLCASSFGTGFEKLFFGSGTQLSVL.

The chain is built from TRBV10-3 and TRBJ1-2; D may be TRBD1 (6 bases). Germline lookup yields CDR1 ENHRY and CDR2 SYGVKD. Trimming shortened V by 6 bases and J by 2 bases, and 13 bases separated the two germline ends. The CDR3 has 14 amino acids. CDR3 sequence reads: CAISQAGDNYGYTF. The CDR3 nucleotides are TGTGCCATCAGCCAGGCAGGGGACAACTATGGCTACACCTTC.